The 16 T cell receptor beta chains in this list originate from one sample, sequenced in a study of blood T cell repertoires in COVID-19. TCRdb's table, derived via immunoSEQ multiplex PCR, lists solely in-frame clones and lacks some. The sample shows roughly 190,000 clones, approximately 86% of them seen only once. Sequencing was performed on PBMCs or T cells enriched from blood (not recorded which). These TCRs come from a woman between 40 and 50 years old in a cohort exposed to, infected with or recovered from COVID-19 (not recorded which).

This clone was recorded only once. V gene TRBV5-1 combines with J gene TRBJ1-1; D gene ambiguous. The ends were cut back, 5 bases at V and 4 bases at J, with 12 bases in the middle. CDR3 size: 13 residues. Germline V gene sequence: CDR1 SGHRS, CDR2 YFSETQ. This CDR3 reads CASRREGSTEAFF. The CDR3 nucleotides read TGCGCCAGCAGGAGGGAGGGTTCCACTGAAGCTTTCTTT.

The V gene is TRBV5-4, the J gene TRBJ2-3, with D perhaps matching TRBD1 (5 bases). The CDR3 covers 11 residues. CDR1 is SGHNT, CDR2 YYREEE, per germline (reference sequence). Here the CDR3 reads CEGRAKDTQYF. CDR3 coding DNA: TGTGAGGGCAGGGCCAAGGATACGCAGTATTTT.

The V and J genes are TRBV11-3 and TRBJ1-5; D gene ambiguous. The germline V gene encodes CDR1 SGHNT and CDR2 YENEEA. The CDR3 sequence is 15 residues long. V was clipped by 4 bases and J by 0 bases, with 10 bases between them. In nucleotides, the CDR3 is TGTGCCAGCAGCTCGGGATTCTATAGCAATCAGCCCCAGCATTTT. This encodes CASSSGFYSNQPQHF.

The CDR3 reads CASSPWDSSYGYTF. DNA for the CDR3: TGTGCCAGCAGTCCGTGGGACAGCTCTTATGGCTACACCTTC. The rearrangement links TRBV28 to TRBJ1-2, with 7 positions matching TRBD1. The germline CDR1 and CDR2 sequences are MDHEN and SYDVKM. This CDR3 contains 14 residues. V lost 5 bases to trimming and J lost 5 bases; unmatched junction nucleotides: 8.

The V gene is TRBV4-3, the J gene TRBJ2-2, with no clear D. This CDR3 region has 16 residues. V gave up 4 bases and J gave up 0 bases, with 12 bases separating them. Germline CDR1 and CDR2: LGHNA and YSLEER. The CDR3 nucleotides read TGCGCCAGCAGCCCTACAGCTCAAGCGAACACCGGGGAGCTGTTTTTT. This encodes CASSPTAQANTGELFF.

This chain connects TRBV7-9 to TRBJ1-6, with TRBD1 matching over 11 bases. The V gene's germline CDR1 is SEHNR and CDR2 FQNEAQ (reference sequence). Trimming took 4 bases from V and 10 from J; bases not matched to a gene: 12. The CDR3 loop spans 17 amino acids. Here the CDR3 reads CASSSPGTGGAGSPLHF. Here the CDR3 DNA reads TGTGCCAGCAGCTCTCCCGGGACAGGGGGGGCTGGCTCACCCCTCCACTTT.

The V and J genes are TRBV5-4 and TRBJ2-7; 8 bases line up with TRBD1. Trimming at V came to 5 bases and at J to 2 bases, leaving 9 bases not matched to a gene. In germline, CDR1 is SGHNT, CDR2 YYREEE (reference sequence). The CDR3 totals 15 residues. CDR3 sequence: CASSVGTGPTYEQYF. CDR3 in DNA: TGTGCCAGCAGTGTTGGGACAGGTCCCACCTACGAGCAGTACTTC. Filled out from reference TRBV5-4 and TRBJ2-7, the complete variable domain reads ETGVTQSPTHLIKTRGQQVTLRCSSQSGHNTVSWYQQALGQGPQFIFQYYREEENGRGNFPPRFSGLQFPNYSSELNVNALELDDSALYLCASSVGTGPTYEQYFGPGTRLTVT.

The chain employs TRBV5-1 and TRBJ2-7, with 11 bases lining up with TRBD2. Trimming removed 1 base from V and 0 bases from J; junction bases left unmatched: 6. The CDR3 runs 17 residues. Germline lookup yields CDR1 SGHRS and CDR2 YFSETQ. The CDR3 loop reads CASSLWASGRSSYEQYF. The CDR3 coding sequence is TGCGCCAGCAGCTTGTGGGCTAGCGGGAGGAGCTCCTACGAGCAGTACTTC.

The rearrangement links TRBV30 to TRBJ1-5, with no clear D. Trimming took 2 bases from V and 0 from J, leaving 8 bases between them. The germline V gene encodes CDR1 GTSNPN and CDR2 SVGIG (reference sequence). The length of the CDR3 is 14 residues. CDR3 DNA: TGTGCCTGGAGTAGAGGCACTAGCAATCAGCCCCAGCATTTT. It codes for CAWSRGTSNQPQHF.

This chain joins TRBV30 and TRBJ2-7; D is unclear. The germline V gene has CDR1 GTSNPN and CDR2 SVGIG (reference sequence). The CDR3 is 13 amino acids. V dropped 5 bases and J dropped 4 bases, with 15 bases sitting between them. CDR3 loop: CAWDARSGYEQYF. The CDR3 DNA sequence: TGTGCCTGGGACGCCCGGAGTGGGTACGAGCAGTACTTC.

The rearrangement uses TRBV5-4 and TRBJ1-1; TRBD1 matches at 7 bases. Germline V CDR1 and CDR2: SGHNT, YYREEE (reference sequence). This CDR3 has 13 amino acids. V shed 3 bases, J shed 1 base, and the junction held 0 bases outside the gene matches. The CDR3 reads CASSWDRNTEAFF. The CDR3 region has the DNA TGTGCCAGCAGCTGGGACAGGAACACTGAAGCTTTCTTT. The complete variable domain, with remaining parts taken from reference TRBV5-4 and TRBJ1-1, reads ETGVTQSPTHLIKTRGQQVTLRCSSQSGHNTVSWYQQALGQGPQFIFQYYREEENGRGNFPPRFSGLQFPNYSSELNVNALELDDSALYLCASSWDRNTEAFFGQGTRLTVV.

This chain links TRBV29-1 with TRBJ2-7; D call uncertain. CDR1 SQVTM and CDR2 ANQGSEA come from the germline V gene. V was trimmed by 2 bases and J by 1 base, leaving 9 bases between them. CDR3 length: 13 residues. The CDR3: CSVELAGSYEQYF. CDR3 coding DNA: TGCAGCGTTGAATTGGCAGGTTCCTACGAGCAGTACTTC.

The gene calls are TRBV11-3 and TRBJ2-7; 9 nucleotides agree with TRBD1. The CDR3 has 14 residues. Germline V gene data show CDR1 as SGHNT and CDR2 as YENEEA. Unmatched junction bases numbered 9, after V lost 6 bases and J lost 6 bases. The CDR3 DNA follows: TGTGCCAGCAGAAACAGGGGGCATATAGGCGAGCAGTACTTC. It codes for CASRNRGHIGEQYF.

The chain recombines TRBV21-1 with TRBJ2-7; the table assigns TRBD2, which was not confirmed against the DNA. TRBV21-1 is termed a pseudogene. The CDR3 covers 16 residues. CDR3 region: CATRPFSGSRPYEQYF. The CDR3 DNA follows: TGTGCCACTCGCCCTTTTAGCGGGAGCCGACCTTACGAGCAGTACTTC.

The chain employs TRBV7-9 and TRBJ2-2, with 8 bases aligning to TRBD2. V lost 3 bases, J lost 2 bases, and 8 bases stayed unmatched. CDR3 length: 17 amino acids. Per germline, CDR1 SEHNR and CDR2 FQNEAQ (reference sequence). Here the CDR3 DNA reads TGTGCCAGCAGCTTGGGGATTAGCGGGGTAAACACCGGGGAGCTGTTTTTT. Its protein product is CASSLGISGVNTGELFF.

Concerning this clone: The sample carries other DNA sequences with the same CDR3. The chain links TRBV5-6 to TRBJ1-3; D is uncertain. CDR3 length: 14 residues. Trimming removed 0 bases from V and 0 bases from J, with 4 bases in between. CDR1 and CDR2 from the germline V gene are SGHDT and YYEEEE. CDR3 in amino acids: CASSLGASGNTIYF. As DNA, the CDR3 is TGTGCCAGCAGCTTGGGCGCCTCTGGAAACACCATATATTTT.